Described below is a single TCR beta chain sequence and its context. Antigen unknown. The data belong to a study of shared clonotypes between healthy human individuals. Overall study results and limits: There were few donors, and this limited the genetic and exposure-history diversity represented.

The study ran the assay at deep level. Every unsorted PBMC PCR replicate was loaded with 300 to 350 ng DNA, 33,000 or so T cell genomes. Method: immunoSEQ multiplex PCR; TCRdb's copy keeps in-frame clones and lacks some. This table holds a few hundred thousand clones, less than 80% found once. Trimming at V came to 7 bases and at J to 4 bases, leaving 5 bases not matched to a gene. From germline, CDR1 is SNHLY and CDR2 FYNNEI. This CDR3 region has 13 residues. The sample consisted of PBMCs. The TCR was taken from a woman aged 40 to 49 in good health. Some clones in this sample may be carry-over from other donors' samples. This chain uses TRBV2 with TRBJ2-7; TRBD2 aligns across 9 bases. DNA of the CDR3: TGTGCCAGCAAGGGGACTAGCTGGTACGAGCAGTACTTC. This encodes CASKGTSWYEQYF.